This is a list of T cell receptor beta chains from one sample in a study of T-cell memory formation after mild COVID-19. From the 5' RACE reads, TCRdb called clonotypes with MiXCR, one entry per CDR3 protein. The data hold about 360,000 distinct CDR3 sequences, with approximately 14% observed a single time. Sample: PBMCs or a T cell subset sorted from them (not recorded which). These receptor sequences come from a man aged 18 to 29 who had mild COVID-19 (a few samples of this study predate the infection). Cell type and time point are not known. The conserved cysteine and the conserved F or W are not part of the CDR3 here.

V gene	J gene	CDR3 protein
TRBV14	TRBJ2-1	ASSRWGLDNEQF
TRBV20-1	TRBJ1-5	SAAQGSVISNQPQH
TRBV20-1	TRBJ2-3	SAIRRDPFTDTQY
TRBV7-3	TRBJ2-5	ASSSQTTGYQETQY
TRBV4-1	TRBJ2-1	ASSPGAGNNEQF
TRBV28	TRBJ1-5	ASSINSADQPQH
TRBV5-1	TRBJ2-1	ASSLVSLYNEQF
TRBV9	TRBJ2-1	ASSVSPAGAFSYNEQF
TRBV10-3	TRBJ2-5	AISESAGTGQETQY
TRBV28	TRBJ1-5	ASSLSGMPQH
TRBV7-9	TRBJ1-1	ASSPGKGGVTNTEAF
TRBV4-1	TRBJ1-1	ASSQTRTTEAF
TRBV18	TRBJ2-7	ASSPRSGQGGKEQY
TRBV12-3/TRBV12-4	TRBJ2-1	ASSLRSDRWDEQF
TRBV12-3/TRBV12-4	TRBJ2-2	ASSPTGPTGELF
TRBV6-5	TRBJ2-3	ASSYGQTGTSTDTQY
TRBV19	TRBJ1-2	ASSRELGDYGYT
TRBV12-3/TRBV12-4	TRBJ1-1	ASSLRQGYTEAF
TRBV5-1	TRBJ2-3	ASSFTHSTDTQY
TRBV6-6	TRBJ1-6	ASREGQYNSPLH
TRBV11-2	TRBJ2-5	ASSLAAGDETQY
TRBV29-1	TRBJ2-5	SVEPILAEHPETQY
TRBV19	TRBJ2-7	ASRSVTTYEQY
TRBV29-1	TRBJ2-5	SGHSGTGVETQY
TRBV7-2	TRBJ1-1	ASSSPAGLNTEAF
TRBV30	TRBJ2-1	AWRSGGVGWNEQF
TRBV7-3	TRBJ2-3	ASSLLAGATDTQY
TRBV4-3	TRBJ2-1	ASSQDRRQGLYEQF
TRBV5-6	TRBJ1-2	ASSLSFGHGYT
TRBV6-4	TRBJ2-1	ASILSGGYNEQF
TRBV5-1	TRBJ2-2	ASSLGGTNTGELF
TRBV18	TRBJ1-3	ASSPQEGGNTIY
TRBV6-2/TRBV6-3	TRBJ2-4	ASSPRGQSPRAKNIQY
TRBV2	TRBJ2-7	ASSGGDYPYEQY
TRBV20-1	TRBJ1-1	SARGPGANTEAF